Below, 5 T cell receptor beta chains from the same sample are listed, as sequenced in a study of shared clonotypes between healthy human individuals. Clones were read by immunoSEQ multiplex PCR, and TCRdb kept only the in-frame ones, dropping some. This table has about 1 million clones, 60% to 80% appearing once. What was sequenced was memory CD4+ T cells sorted from blood. The subset here: CD45RA-negative fraction. These receptors originate from a man younger than 30 in good health.

The rearrangement links TRBV5-4 to TRBJ1-2, with D possibly TRBD1 on 5 matching bases. CDR1 is SGHNT and CDR2 is YYREEE in the germline V gene (reference sequence). The germline V and J ends were trimmed by 0 bases and 6 bases, with 15 bases remaining between them. The CDR3 contains 15 residues. The CDR3 here is CASSLGYRRGDGYTF. The CDR3 bases are TGTGCCAGCAGCTTGGGTTACAGGAGGGGCGATGGCTACACCTTC.

The chain employs TRBV5-8 and TRBJ1-6; D ambiguous. Germline V CDR1 and CDR2: SGHTS, YDEGEE. V gave up 1 base and J gave up 5 bases, with 7 bases separating them. The CDR3 contains 14 residues. This chain's CDR3 is CASSLNTNNSPLHF. CDR3 in DNA: TGTGCCAGCAGCTTGAACACCAATAATTCACCCCTCCACTTT. Using reference TRBV5-8 and TRBJ1-6 for the parts outside the CDR3, the full variable domain is EAGVTQSPTHLIKTRGQQATLRCSPISGHTSVYWYQQALGLGLQFLLWYDEGEERNRGNFPPRFSGRQFPNYSSELNVNALELEDSALYLCASSLNTNNSPLHFGNGTRLTVT.

The table lists this clone with many counts. This chain joins TRBV5-1 and TRBJ2-3, with 7 positions matching TRBD2. The V gene end was trimmed by 4 bases and the J gene end by 7 bases; junction bases not matched to a gene: 6. Germline CDR1 SGHRS, CDR2 YFSETQ. This CDR3 is built from 13 residues. CDR3 nucleotides: TGCGCCAGCAGCCGTGAGGGACTAAATACGCAGTATTTT. Its protein product is CASSREGLNTQYF.

This clone has a single count. The chain employs TRBV19 and TRBJ2-7, with 7 bases fitting TRBD1. Trimming at V came to 4 bases and at J to 6 bases, leaving 6 bases not matched to a gene. Germline V gene lookup returns CDR1 LNHDA and CDR2 SQIVND (reference sequence). The CDR3 is 13 residues long. In DNA, the CDR3 is TGTGCCAGTAGTACCTACTCAGGGGGCGAGCAGTACTTC. Translation gives CASSTYSGGEQYF. The whole variable domain, remainder taken from reference TRBV19 and TRBJ2-7, is DGGITQSPKYLFRKEGQNVTLSCEQNLNHDAMYWYRQDPGQGLRLIYYSQIVNDFQKGDIAEGYSVSREKKESFPLTVTSAQKNPTAFYLCASSTYSGGEQYFGPGTRLTVT.

This chain uses TRBV10-3 with TRBJ1-6; D is unclear. The CDR3 has 13 residues. The germline V gene encodes CDR1 ENHRY and CDR2 SYGVKD. Trimming stripped 10 bases from V and 1 base from J, with 8 bases between. CDR3 bases: TGTGCCACCTCGGGATCCTATAATTCACCCCTCCACTTT. The encoded protein is CATSGSYNSPLHF.